The TCR beta chain under discussion was sequenced for a study of prognosis after radiotherapy for stage I lung cancer. For each of two time points, a roughly 6-milliliter draw of peripheral blood was taken. TCR beta CDR3 was amplified from genomic DNA by two-round multiplex PCR. For every TRBV and TRBJ gene, a specific primer was used in first-round PCR. TCRdb independently ran MiXCR on the multiplex PCR reads; one entry per CDR3 protein. The table shows 10,000 to 13,000 distinct CDR3 sequences, with around 55% occurring only once. Germline CDR1 is MNHEY and CDR2 is SVGAGI. CDR3 size: 14 residues. The V end was cut by 0 bases, the J end by 0 bases, with 6 bases between. Within the sample, this clonotype is medium-sized.

The specimen was PBMCs, collected before or after stereotactic body radiation therapy (not recorded which). The TCR was taken from a donor over 45 with non-small cell lung cancer. The chain links TRBV6-5 to TRBJ2-7; weak D call: TRBD2 (6 bases). The CDR3 region is CASSYSRDSYEQYF. In DNA, the CDR3 is TGTGCCAGCAGTTACTCGCGGGACTCCTACGAGCAGTACTTC.